This record covers a single T cell receptor beta chain. The data were taken from a study of cytomegalovirus exposure and HLA in healthy donors. Overall study context: HLA-typed donors were the source of 80 million to 90 million unique TCRs, which an early data release held.

This CDR3 is 15 amino acids long. In germline, CDR1 is SGHRS, CDR2 YFSETQ. V lost 1 base and J lost 7; bases outside the gene matches: 3. Primers: 60 Vbeta forward and 13 Jbeta reverse. Profiled with immunoSEQ multiplex PCR; TCRdb holds only in-frame clones, not every one. The table records fewer than 130,000 clones, around 80% of them present only once. The receptor was isolated from a woman aged 55-70 years in good health and CMV-seropositive. This chain joins TRBV5-1 and TRBJ2-2; 11 nucleotides line up with TRBD2. The sequenced sample consisted of PBMCs. As DNA, the CDR3 is TGCGCCAGCAGCTTGTTAGCGGGAGGGATCGGGGAGCTGTTTTTT. Amino acids: CASSLLAGGIGELFF. Full variable domain (outside the CDR3, taken from reference TRBV5-1 and TRBJ2-2): KAGVTQTPRYLIKTRGQQVTLSCSPISGHRSVSWYQQTPGQGLQFLFEYFSETQRNKGNFPGRFSGRQFSNSRSEMNVSTLELGDSALYLCASSLLAGGIGELFFGEGSRLTVL.